The present entry profiles one T cell receptor beta chain with its context. This table comes from immunoSEQ multiplex PCR, and its TCRdb copy is limited to in-frame clones, with some not included. The data show some 200,000 clones, with about 85% seen just once and 9.5% to 15% held by the top ten. These data come from a study of blood T cell repertoires in COVID-19. Looked up from germline, CDR1 is LGHNA and CDR2 is YNFKEQ. The CDR3 loop spans 16 amino acids. The J segment lost 4 bases and the V segment lost 3 bases, leaving 9 bases of the junction unmatched. The source material was peripheral blood. The clonotype comes from a woman aged 18-29 years who had recovered from COVID-19. This rearrangement joins TRBV4-2 to TRBJ1-2; 9 bases line up with TRBD1. CDR3 in DNA: TGTGCCAGCAGCCATGAGGGGACAGGGTCGCCCTATGGCTACACCTTC. It translates to CASSHEGTGSPYGYTF.